This T cell receptor beta chain stems from a study of OX40 agonist ivuxolimab in advanced cancers. Study at large: A history of anti-PD-1, anti-PD-L1 or anti-CTLA-4 therapy was acceptable, and over 35% had some. General study points: Expanded clones were, on average, more numerous in CD8+ T cells than in CD4+. What antigens the expanded peripheral T cells recognized was never established.

Sequenced by immunoSEQ multiplex PCR; TCRdb stores in-frame clones only, minus some. This sample has 75,000 to 100,000 clones, with roughly nine tenths found just once. Comments on this clone: Its antigen is unknown.

The clonotype was recovered from an adult with an advanced solid tumor such as melanoma, head and neck, liver or kidney cancer. The sequencing used CD4+ or CD8+ T cells sorted from blood, collected in a trial of the OX40 agonist ivuxolimab.

The CDR3 nucleotides read TGTGCCAGCAGCTTGGGGAGGAACAGGGGTAACACTGAAGCTTTCTTT. Amino acids: CASSLGRNRGNTEAFF. The genes are TRBV7-2 and TRBJ1-1; TRBD1 agrees at 7 bases. Trimming removed 3 bases from V and 2 bases from J; junction bases left unmatched: 9. The CDR3 runs to 16 residues. Germline V CDR1 and CDR2: SGHTA, FQGNSA.